A selection of T cell receptor beta chains follows, all from one sample in a study of blood T cells in healthy people across ages. TCRdb recomputed calls from the 5' RACE reads with MiXCR, one row per CDR3 protein. The sample lists some 860,000 distinct CDR3 sequences; roughly three fifths were seen once. What was sequenced was blood. These receptors were obtained from a middle-aged man in good health. CDR3s include the opening cysteine and the closing phenylalanine or tryptophan. A D gene is named only where the DNA matches it firmly. Rows give clone size only sometimes, using once, few, many, or a class for an expanded clone.

NA	TRBV6-2/TRBV6-3	NA	TRBJ2-1	CASSFGAGGKQFF	TGTGCCAGCAGTTTCGGAGCGGGTGGCAAGCAGTTCTTC
TRBD2	TRBV5-1	NA	TRBJ2-7	CASSVATSGGYEQYF	TGCGCCAGCAGCGTCGCCACTAGCGGGGGCTATGAGCAGTACTTC
TRBD1	TRBV28	NA	TRBJ2-7	CAGSLGGASYEQYF	TGTGCCGGCAGTTTAGGGGGCGCTTCCTACGAGCAGTACTTC
TRBD2	TRBV5-1	once	TRBJ2-5	CASSLWEAAGEQYF	TGCGCCAGCAGCTTGTGGGAGGCCGCGGGAGAGCAGTACTTC
TRBD1	TRBV3-1	NA	TRBJ1-2	CASSRAGQGKDGYTF	TGTGCCAGCAGCCGAGCGGGACAGGGGAAAGATGGCTACACCTTC
NA	TRBV7-2	NA	TRBJ2-3	CASSPAGLHTDTQYF	TGTGCCAGCAGCCCGGCGGGATTGCACACAGATACGCAGTATTTT
NA	TRBV20-1	NA	TRBJ1-5	CSARQPSTSNQPQHF	TGCAGTGCTCGACAACCGAGTACGAGCAATCAGCCCCAGCATTTT
NA	TRBV24-1	NA	TRBJ1-1	CATSDRRDGWTFF	TGTGCCACCAGTGATCGCCGGGACGGGTGGACTTTCTTT
TRBD1	TRBV28	NA	TRBJ1-5	CASGSETGGHNQPQHF	TGTGCCAGCGGTTCCGAGACAGGGGGCCACAATCAGCCCCAGCATTTT
NA	TRBV27	NA	TRBJ1-5	CASSTGIFQPQHF	TGTGCCAGCAGCACAGGAATTTTCCAGCCCCAGCATTTT
NA	TRBV29-1	few	TRBJ2-1	CSVDAPLGIDEQFF	TGCAGCGTTGATGCGCCTTTGGGCATCGATGAGCAGTTCTTC
TRBD2	TRBV4-3	NA	TRBJ2-3	CASSQDRGADTQYF	TGCGCCAGCAGCCAAGATCGGGGGGCAGATACGCAGTATTTT
NA	TRBV6-6	few	TRBJ2-7	CASSYSGASYEQYF	TGTGCCAGCAGTTACTCGGGGGCCTCCTACGAGCAGTACTTC
TRBD2	TRBV6-1	NA	TRBJ2-7	CASSEASGGAYEQYF	TGTGCCAGCAGTGAAGCTAGCGGGGGCGCCTACGAGCAGTACTTC
NA	TRBV3-1	NA	TRBJ1-4	CASSQPGSEKLFF	TGTGCCAGCAGCCAACCAGGGAGTGAAAAACTGTTTTTT
TRBD2	TRBV7-9	NA	TRBJ2-7	CASSLATSGGAYEQYF	TGTGCCAGCAGCTTAGCGACTAGCGGGGGGGCCTACGAGCAGTACTTC
NA	TRBV7-9	NA	TRBJ1-1	CASSMPQKNTEAFF	TGTGCCAGCAGCATGCCCCAAAAAAACACTGAAGCTTTCTTT
NA	TRBV15	NA	TRBJ2-7	CATSTGRGSYEQYF	TGTGCCACCAGCACAGGGAGAGGTTCCTACGAGCAGTACTTC